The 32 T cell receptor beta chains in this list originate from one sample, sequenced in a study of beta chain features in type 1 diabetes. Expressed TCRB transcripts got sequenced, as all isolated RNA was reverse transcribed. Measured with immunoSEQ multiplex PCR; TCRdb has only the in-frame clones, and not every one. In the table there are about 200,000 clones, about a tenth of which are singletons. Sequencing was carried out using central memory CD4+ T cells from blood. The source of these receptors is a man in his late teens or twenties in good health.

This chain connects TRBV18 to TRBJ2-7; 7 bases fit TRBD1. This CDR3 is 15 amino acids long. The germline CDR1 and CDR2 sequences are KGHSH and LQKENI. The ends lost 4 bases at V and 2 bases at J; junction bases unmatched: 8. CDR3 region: CASSRTGASTYEQYF. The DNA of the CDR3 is TGTGCCAGCTCACGCACAGGGGCCTCGACCTACGAGCAGTACTTC.

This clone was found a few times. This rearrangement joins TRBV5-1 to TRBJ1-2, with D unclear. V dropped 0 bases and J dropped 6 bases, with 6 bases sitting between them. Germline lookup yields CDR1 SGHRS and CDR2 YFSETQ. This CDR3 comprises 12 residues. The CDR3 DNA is TGCGCCAGCAGCTTGGACAGAGATGGCTACACCTTC. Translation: CASSLDRDGYTF.

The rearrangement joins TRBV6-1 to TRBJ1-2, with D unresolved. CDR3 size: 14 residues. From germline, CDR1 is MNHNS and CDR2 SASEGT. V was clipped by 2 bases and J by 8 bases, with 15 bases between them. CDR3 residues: CASSEILGPGGYTF. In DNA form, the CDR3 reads TGTGCCAGCAGTGAAATACTCGGCCCAGGCGGCTACACCTTC.

The CDR3 nucleotides are TGTGCCAGCAGTTCGCGTTTTGGCTACACCTTC. Amino acids: CASSSRFGYTF. The chain carries TRBV28 and TRBJ1-2; D unresolved. V was pared by 4 bases and J by 7 bases, with 7 bases between. CDR1 and CDR2 (germline): MDHEN, SYDVKM. The CDR3 runs 11 residues.

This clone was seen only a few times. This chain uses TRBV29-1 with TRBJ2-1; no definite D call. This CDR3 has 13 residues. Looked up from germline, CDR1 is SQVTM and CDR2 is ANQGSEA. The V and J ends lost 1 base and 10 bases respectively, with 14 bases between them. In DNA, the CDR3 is TGCAGCGTTGAAGCCAGGCCACCAGAGGAGCAGTTCTTC. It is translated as CSVEARPPEEQFF.

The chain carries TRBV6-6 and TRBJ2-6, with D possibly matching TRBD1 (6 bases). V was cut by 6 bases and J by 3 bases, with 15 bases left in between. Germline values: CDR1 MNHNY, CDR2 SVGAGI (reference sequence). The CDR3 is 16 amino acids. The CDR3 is CASRQTTGFGANVLTF. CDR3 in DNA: TGTGCCAGCAGGCAAACGACAGGATTTGGGGCCAACGTCCTGACTTTC.

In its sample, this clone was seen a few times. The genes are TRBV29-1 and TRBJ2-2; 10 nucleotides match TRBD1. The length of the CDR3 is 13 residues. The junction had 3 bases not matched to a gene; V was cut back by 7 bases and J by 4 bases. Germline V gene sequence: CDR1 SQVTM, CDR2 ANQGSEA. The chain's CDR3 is CSARQGATGELFF. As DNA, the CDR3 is TGCAGCGCCAGACAGGGGGCCACCGGGGAGCTGTTTTTT.

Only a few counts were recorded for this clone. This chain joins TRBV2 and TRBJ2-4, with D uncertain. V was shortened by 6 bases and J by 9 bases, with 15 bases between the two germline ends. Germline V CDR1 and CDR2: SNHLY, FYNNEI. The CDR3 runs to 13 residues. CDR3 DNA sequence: TGTGCCAGCAGGCGGACGCTCGGTAGCATTCAGTACTTC. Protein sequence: CASRRTLGSIQYF.

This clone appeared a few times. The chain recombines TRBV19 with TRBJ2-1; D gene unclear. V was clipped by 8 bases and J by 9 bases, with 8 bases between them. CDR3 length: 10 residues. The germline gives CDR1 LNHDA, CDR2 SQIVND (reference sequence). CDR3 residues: CASGAIEQFF. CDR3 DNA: TGTGCCAGTGGAGCTATTGAGCAGTTCTTC.

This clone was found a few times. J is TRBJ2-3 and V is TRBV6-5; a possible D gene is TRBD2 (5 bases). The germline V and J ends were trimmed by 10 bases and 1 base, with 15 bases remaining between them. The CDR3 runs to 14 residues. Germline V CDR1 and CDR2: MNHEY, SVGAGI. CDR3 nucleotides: TGTGCCAACGAGGACTCCGCGGGCACAGATACGCAGTATTTT. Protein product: CANEDSAGTDTQYF.

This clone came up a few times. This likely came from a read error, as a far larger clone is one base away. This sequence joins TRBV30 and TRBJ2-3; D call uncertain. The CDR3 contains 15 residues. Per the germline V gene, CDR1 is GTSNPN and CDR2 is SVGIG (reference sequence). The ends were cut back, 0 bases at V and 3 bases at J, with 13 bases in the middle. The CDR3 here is CAWSVVCVLTDTQYF. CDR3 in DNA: TGTGCCTGGAGTGTAGTATGTGTGCTGACAGATACGCAGTATTTT.

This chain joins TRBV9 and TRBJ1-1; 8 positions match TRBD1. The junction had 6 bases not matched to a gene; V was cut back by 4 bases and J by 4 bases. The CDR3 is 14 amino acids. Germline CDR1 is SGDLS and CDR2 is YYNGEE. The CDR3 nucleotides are TGTGCCAGCAGCCCTACAGGACAGGGCACTGAAGCTTTCTTT. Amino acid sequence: CASSPTGQGTEAFF.

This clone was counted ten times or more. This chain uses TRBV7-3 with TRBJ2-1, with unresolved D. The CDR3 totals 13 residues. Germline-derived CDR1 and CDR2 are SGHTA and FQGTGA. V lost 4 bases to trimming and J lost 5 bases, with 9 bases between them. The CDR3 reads CASSSSPHNEQFF. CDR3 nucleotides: TGTGCCAGCAGCTCATCCCCGCACAATGAGCAGTTCTTC.

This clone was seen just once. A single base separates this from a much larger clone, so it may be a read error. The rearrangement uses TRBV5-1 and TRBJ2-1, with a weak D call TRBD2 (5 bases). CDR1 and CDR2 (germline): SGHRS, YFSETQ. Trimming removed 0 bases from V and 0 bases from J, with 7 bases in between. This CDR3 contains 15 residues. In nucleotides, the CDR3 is TGCGCCAGCAGCTTGGACACTAGCTCCTACAATGAGCAGTTCTTC. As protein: CASSLDTSSYNEQFF.

The CDR3 is CAWSVGGTYSEQFF. The DNA of the CDR3 is TGTGCCTGGAGTGTAGGGGGGACCTACTCTGAGCAGTTCTTC. The genes are TRBV30 and TRBJ2-1; D might be TRBD1 or TRBD2, each matching 6 bases. Per germline, CDR1 GTSNPN and CDR2 SVGIG (reference sequence). The CDR3 sequence is 14 residues long. V was pared by 0 bases and J by 9 bases, with 15 bases between.

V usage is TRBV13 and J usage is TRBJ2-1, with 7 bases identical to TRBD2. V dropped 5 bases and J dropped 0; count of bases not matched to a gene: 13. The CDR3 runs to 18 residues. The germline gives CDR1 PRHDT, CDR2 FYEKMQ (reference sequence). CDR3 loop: CASSIGGSGRSSYNEQFF. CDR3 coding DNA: TGTGCCAGCAGCATCGGGGGGAGCGGACGTAGCTCCTACAATGAGCAGTTCTTC.

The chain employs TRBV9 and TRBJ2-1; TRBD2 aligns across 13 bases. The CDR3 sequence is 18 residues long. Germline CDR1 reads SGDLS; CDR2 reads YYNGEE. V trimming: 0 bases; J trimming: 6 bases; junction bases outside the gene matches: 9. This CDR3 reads CASSVDGTSGKVGNEQFF. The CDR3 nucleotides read TGTGCCAGCAGCGTAGATGGGACTAGCGGGAAAGTGGGCAATGAGCAGTTCTTC. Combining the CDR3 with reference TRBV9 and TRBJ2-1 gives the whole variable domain DSGVTQTPKHLITATGQRVTLRCSPRSGDLSVYWYQQSLDQGLQFLIQYYNGEERAKGNILERFSAQQFPDLHSELNLSSLELGDSALYFCASSVDGTSGKVGNEQFFGPGTRLTVL.

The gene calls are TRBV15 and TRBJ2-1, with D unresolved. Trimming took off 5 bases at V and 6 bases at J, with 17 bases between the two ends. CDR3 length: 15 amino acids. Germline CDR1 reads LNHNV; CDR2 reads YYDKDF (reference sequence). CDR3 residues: CATSARLGVRNEQFF. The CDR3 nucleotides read TGTGCCACCAGCGCCCGACTTGGGGTCCGCAATGAGCAGTTCTTC.

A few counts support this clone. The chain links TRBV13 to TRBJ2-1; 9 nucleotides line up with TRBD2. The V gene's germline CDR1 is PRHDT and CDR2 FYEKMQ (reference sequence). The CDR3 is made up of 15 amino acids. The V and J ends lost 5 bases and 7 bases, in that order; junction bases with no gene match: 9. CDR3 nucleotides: TGTGCCAGCAGCCCCCCTGCTAGCGGGAAGAATGAGCAGTTCTTC. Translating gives CASSPPASGKNEQFF.

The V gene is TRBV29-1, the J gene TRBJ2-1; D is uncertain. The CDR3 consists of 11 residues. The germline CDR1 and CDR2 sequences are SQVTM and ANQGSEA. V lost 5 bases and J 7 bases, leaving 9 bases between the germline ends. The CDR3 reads CSVSSPNEQFF. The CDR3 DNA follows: TGCAGCGTTTCCAGTCCAAATGAGCAGTTCTTC.

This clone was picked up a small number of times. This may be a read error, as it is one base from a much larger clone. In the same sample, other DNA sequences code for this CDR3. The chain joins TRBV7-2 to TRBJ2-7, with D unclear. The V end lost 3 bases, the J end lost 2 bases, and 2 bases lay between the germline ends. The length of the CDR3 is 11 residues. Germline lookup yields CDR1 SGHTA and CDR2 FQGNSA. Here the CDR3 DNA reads TGTGCCAGCAGCTTGACCTACGAGCAGTACTTC. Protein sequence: CASSLTYEQYF. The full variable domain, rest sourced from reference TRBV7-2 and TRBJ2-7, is GAGVSQSPSNKVTEKGKDVELRCDPISGHTALYWYRQSLGQGLEFLIYFQGNSAPDKSGLPSDRFSAERTGGSVSTLTIQRTQQEDSAVYLCASSLTYEQYFGPGTRLTVT.

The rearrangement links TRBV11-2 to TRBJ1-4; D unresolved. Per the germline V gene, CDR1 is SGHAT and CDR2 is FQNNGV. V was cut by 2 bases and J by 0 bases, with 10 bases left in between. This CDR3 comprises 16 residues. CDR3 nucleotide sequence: TGTGCCAGCAGCTTAAAGCGGAGCGCAACTAATGAAAAACTGTTTTTT. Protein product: CASSLKRSATNEKLFF.

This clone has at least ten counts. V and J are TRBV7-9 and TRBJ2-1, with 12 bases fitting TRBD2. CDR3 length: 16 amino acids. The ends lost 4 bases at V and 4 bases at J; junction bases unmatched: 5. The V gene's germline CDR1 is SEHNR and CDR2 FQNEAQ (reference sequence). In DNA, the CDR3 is TGTGCCAGCAGCTCCCGACTAGCGGGAGATTACAATGAGCAGTTCTTC. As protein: CASSSRLAGDYNEQFF.

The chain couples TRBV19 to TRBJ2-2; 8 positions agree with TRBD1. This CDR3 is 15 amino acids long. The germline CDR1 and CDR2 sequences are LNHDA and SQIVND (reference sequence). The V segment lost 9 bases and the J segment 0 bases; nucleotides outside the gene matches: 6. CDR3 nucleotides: TGTGCCAGCCGAAGGACAGGGACGAACACCGGGGAGCTGTTTTTT. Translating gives CASRRTGTNTGELFF. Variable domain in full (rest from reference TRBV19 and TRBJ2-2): DGGITQSPKYLFRKEGQNVTLSCEQNLNHDAMYWYRQDPGQGLRLIYYSQIVNDFQKGDIAEGYSVSREKKESFPLTVTSAQKNPTAFYLCASRRTGTNTGELFFGEGSRLTVL.

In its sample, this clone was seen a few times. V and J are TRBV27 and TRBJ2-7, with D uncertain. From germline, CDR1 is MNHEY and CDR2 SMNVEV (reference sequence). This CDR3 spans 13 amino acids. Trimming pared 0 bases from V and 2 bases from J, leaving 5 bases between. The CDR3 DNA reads TGTGCCAGCAGTTTATCCCGCGCCTACGAGCAGTACTTC. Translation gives CASSLSRAYEQYF.

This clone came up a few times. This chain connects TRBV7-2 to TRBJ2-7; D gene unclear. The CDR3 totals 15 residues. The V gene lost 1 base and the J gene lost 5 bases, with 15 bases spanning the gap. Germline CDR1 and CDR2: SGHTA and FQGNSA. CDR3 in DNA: TGTGCCAGCAGCTTAGTATCCTACCAAACCCACGAGCAGTACTTC. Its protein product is CASSLVSYQTHEQYF.

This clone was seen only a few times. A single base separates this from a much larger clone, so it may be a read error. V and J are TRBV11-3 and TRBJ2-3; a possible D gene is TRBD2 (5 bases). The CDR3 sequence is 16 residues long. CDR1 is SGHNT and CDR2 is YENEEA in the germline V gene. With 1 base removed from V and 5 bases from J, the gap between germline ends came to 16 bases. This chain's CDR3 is CASSLVIARAGDTQYF. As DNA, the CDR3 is TGTGCCAGCAGCTTAGTGATAGCGAGGGCGGGAGATACGCAGTATTTT.

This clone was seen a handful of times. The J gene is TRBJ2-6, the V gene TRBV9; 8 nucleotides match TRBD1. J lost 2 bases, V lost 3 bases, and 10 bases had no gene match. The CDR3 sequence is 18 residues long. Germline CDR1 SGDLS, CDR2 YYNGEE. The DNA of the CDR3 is TGTGCCAGCAGCGCCAGGGGGCATCCCTCCCCTGGGGCCAACGTCCTGACTTTC. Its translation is CASSARGHPSPGANVLTF.

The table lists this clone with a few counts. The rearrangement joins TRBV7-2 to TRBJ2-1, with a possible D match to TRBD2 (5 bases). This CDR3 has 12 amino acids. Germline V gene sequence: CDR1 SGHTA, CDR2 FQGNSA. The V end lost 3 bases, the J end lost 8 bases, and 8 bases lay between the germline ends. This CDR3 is CASSLDFYEQFF. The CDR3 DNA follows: TGTGCCAGCAGCTTGGACTTTTATGAGCAGTTCTTC.

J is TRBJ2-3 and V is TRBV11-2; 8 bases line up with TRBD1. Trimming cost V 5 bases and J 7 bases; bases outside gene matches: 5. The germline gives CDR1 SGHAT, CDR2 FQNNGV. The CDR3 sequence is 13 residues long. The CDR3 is CASSTDRANTQYF. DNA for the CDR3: TGTGCCAGCAGCACGGACAGGGCGAATACGCAGTATTTT.

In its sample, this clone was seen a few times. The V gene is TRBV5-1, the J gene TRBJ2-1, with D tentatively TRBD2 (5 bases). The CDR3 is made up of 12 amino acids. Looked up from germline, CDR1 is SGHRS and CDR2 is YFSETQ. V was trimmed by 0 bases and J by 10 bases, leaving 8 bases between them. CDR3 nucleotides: TGCGCCAGCAGCTTGGCGAGCGGAGAGCAGTTCTTC. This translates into CASSLASGEQFF.

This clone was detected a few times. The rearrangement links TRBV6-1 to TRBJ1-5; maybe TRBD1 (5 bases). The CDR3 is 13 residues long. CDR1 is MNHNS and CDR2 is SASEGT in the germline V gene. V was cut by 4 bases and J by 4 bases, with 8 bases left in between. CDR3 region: CASSAGGNQPQHF. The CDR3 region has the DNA TGTGCCAGCAGTGCGGGGGGAAATCAGCCCCAGCATTTT.